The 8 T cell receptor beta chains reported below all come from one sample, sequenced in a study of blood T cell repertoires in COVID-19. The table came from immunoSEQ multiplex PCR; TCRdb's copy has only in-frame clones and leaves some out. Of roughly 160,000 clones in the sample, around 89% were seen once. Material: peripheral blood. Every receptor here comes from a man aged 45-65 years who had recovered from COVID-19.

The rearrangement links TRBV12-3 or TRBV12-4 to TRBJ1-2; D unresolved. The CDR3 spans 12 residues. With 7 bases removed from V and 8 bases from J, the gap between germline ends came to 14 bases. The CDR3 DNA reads TGTGCCAGCAACGGATACCGGGAGGGCTACACCTTC. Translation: CASNGYREGYTF.

The CDR3 sequence: CASSQDLGLAASYGYTF. CDR3 coding DNA: TGCGCCAGCAGCCAAGATCTGGGGCTGGCTGCCTCCTATGGCTACACCTTC. The chain couples TRBV4-3 to TRBJ1-2; possibly TRBD1 for D (5 bases). CDR3 length: 17 residues. V shed 0 bases and J shed 4 bases, with 18 bases lying between them. The germline V gene encodes CDR1 LGHNA and CDR2 YSLEER.

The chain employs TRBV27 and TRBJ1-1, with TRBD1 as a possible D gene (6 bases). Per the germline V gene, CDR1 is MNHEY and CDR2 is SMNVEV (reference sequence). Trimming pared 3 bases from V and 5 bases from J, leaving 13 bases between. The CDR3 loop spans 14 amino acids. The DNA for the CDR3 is TGTGCCAGCAGTTTCAGCAGGGGAGGGACTGAAGCTTTCTTT. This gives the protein CASSFSRGGTEAFF.

CDR3 nucleotide sequence: TGCGCCAGCAGCCAAGATCGGGAAACCGAGCAGTACTTC. Its protein is CASSQDRETEQYF. The genes are TRBV4-3 and TRBJ2-7; perhaps TRBD2 as D (5 bases). There are 13 residues in the CDR3. CDR1 is LGHNA, CDR2 YSLEER, per germline. Trimming cost V 0 bases and J 6 bases, with 9 bases left between them.

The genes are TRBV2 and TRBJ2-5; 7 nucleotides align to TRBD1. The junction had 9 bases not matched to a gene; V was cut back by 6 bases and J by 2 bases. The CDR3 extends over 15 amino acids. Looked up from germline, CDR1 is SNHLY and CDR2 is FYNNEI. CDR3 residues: CASRNRGGGQETQYF. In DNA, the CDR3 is TGTGCCAGCAGGAACAGGGGTGGGGGTCAAGAGACCCAGTACTTC.

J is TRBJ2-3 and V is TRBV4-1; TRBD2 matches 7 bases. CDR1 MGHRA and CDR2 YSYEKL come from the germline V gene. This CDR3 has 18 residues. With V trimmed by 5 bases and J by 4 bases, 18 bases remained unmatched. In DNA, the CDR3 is TGCGCCAGCAGCTTCCTGCCCGCTAGCGGACCTTCGGCAGATACGCAGTATTTT. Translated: CASSFLPASGPSADTQYF.

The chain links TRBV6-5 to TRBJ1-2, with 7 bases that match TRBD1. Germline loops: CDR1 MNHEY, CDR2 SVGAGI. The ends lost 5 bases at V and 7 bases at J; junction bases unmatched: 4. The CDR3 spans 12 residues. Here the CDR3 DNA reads TGTGCCAGCAGTCCAGGGGGTCGTGGCTACACCTTC. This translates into CASSPGGRGYTF.

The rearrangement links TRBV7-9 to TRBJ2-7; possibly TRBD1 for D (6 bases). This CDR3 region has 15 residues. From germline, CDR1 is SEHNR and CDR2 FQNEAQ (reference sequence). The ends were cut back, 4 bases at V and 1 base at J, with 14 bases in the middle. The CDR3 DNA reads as TGTGCCAGCAGCTCCCCGACCAGGGGATCCTACGAGCAGTACTTC. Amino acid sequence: CASSSPTRGSYEQYF.